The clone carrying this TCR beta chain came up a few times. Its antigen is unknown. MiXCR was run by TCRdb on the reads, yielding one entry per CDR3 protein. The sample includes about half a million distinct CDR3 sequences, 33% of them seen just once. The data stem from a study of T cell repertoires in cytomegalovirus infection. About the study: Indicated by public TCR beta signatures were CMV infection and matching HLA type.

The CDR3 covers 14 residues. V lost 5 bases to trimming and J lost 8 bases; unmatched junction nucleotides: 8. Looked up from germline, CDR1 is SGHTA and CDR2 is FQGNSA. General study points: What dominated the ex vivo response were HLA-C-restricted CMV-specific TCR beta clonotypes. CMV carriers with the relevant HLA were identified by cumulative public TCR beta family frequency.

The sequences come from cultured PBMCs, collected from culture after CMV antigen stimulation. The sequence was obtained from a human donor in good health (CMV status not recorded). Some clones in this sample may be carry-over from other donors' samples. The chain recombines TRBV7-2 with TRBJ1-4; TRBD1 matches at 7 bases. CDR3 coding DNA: TGTGCCAGCAGCAGTACCAGGGGGTTAGAAAAACTGTTTTTT. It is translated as CASSSTRGLEKLFF.